The clone carrying this T cell receptor (beta chain) was picked up a small number of times. As yet, its antigen is unknown. This record comes from a study of T cell responses to AZD1222 COVID-19 vaccine. General study findings and limits: Recipients of AZD1222 seropositive at baseline numbered only 5 or 6.

The table came from immunoSEQ multiplex PCR; TCRdb's copy has only in-frame clones and leaves some out. Of fewer than 200,000 clones in the sample, over 85% were seen once. Trimming cost V 1 base and J 3 bases, with 4 bases left between them. From germline, CDR1 is LGHNA and CDR2 YNFKEQ. The CDR3 totals 13 residues. The V gene is TRBV4-2, the J gene TRBJ1-3, with D uncertain. This clonotype was sampled from an adult in good health. The sequences come from peripheral blood, collected on day 0 of AZD1222 vaccination. CDR3 bases: TGTGCCAGCAGCCAAGGTTATGGAAACACCATATATTTT. It is translated as CASSQGYGNTIYF.